This record looks at one TCR beta chain sequence and its context. Its antigen remains unknown. The sample comes from a study of beta chain features in type 1 diabetes. The study, taken as a whole, reports: All four CD4+ subsets of Type 1 diabetes patients contained TCRB CDR3s that were moderately but significantly shorter.

The whole isolated RNA underwent reverse transcription, so sequencing captured expressed TCRB transcripts. Method: immunoSEQ multiplex PCR; TCRdb's copy keeps in-frame clones and lacks some. The repertoire holds about 240,000 clones, with approximately 15% as singletons. J lost 2 bases, V lost 5 bases, and 9 bases had no gene match. Germline V gene data show CDR1 as MGHRA and CDR2 as YSYEKL. The CDR3 contains 16 residues. The sample taken for sequencing was naive CD4+ T cells from blood. The clonotype originates from a man aged 30 to 45 with type 1 diabetes. This chain links TRBV4-1 with TRBJ2-3; TRBD2 agrees at 8 bases. The CDR3 loop is CASSLIASGHTDTQYF. CDR3 sequence (DNA): TGCGCCAGCAGCTTGATCGCTAGCGGGCACACAGATACGCAGTATTTT.